These 28 T cell receptor beta chains came from one sample sequenced in a study of blood T cell repertoires in COVID-19. Profiled with immunoSEQ multiplex PCR; TCRdb holds only in-frame clones, not every one. The data contain roughly 89,000 clones, roughly 80% of them singletons. The sequenced material came from peripheral blood. These receptors originate from a woman over 75 with acute or convalescent COVID-19.

The J gene is TRBJ1-2, the V gene TRBV2; tentatively, D is TRBD1 (6 bases). This CDR3 is 13 amino acids long. Trimming stripped 5 bases from V and 4 bases from J, with 11 bases between. From germline, CDR1 is SNHLY and CDR2 FYNNEI. CDR3: CASSWTASYGYTF. CDR3 DNA: TGTGCCAGCAGTTGGACAGCGAGCTATGGCTACACCTTC.

This clone is a singleton in its sample. The rearrangement joins TRBV6-5 to TRBJ1-3; TRBD1 matches 7 bases. Trimming removed 10 bases from V and 4 bases from J; junction bases left unmatched: 13. Germline V gives CDR1 MNHEY, CDR2 SVGAGI. The CDR3 consists of 15 residues. The CDR3, as DNA: TGTGCCACCAGGGTAGGGGGCTCTTCCGGAAACACCATATATTTT. Translation: CATRVGGSSGNTIYF.

This chain connects TRBV6-2 or TRBV6-3 to TRBJ2-3; 7 nucleotides align to TRBD1. The CDR3 runs to 15 residues. Germline trimming cut 5 bases from V and 1 base from J; bases unmatched to any gene: 6. Germline V lookup: CDR1 MNHEY, CDR2 SVGEGT. In DNA, the CDR3 is TGTGCCAGCAGTGACAGGGCCCTGGGCACAGATACGCAGTATTTT. It is translated as CASSDRALGTDTQYF.

V and J are TRBV3-1 (or the pseudogene TRBV3-2) and TRBJ1-2; 9 positions agree with TRBD1. V gave up 4 bases and J gave up 4 bases; unmatched junction bases: 7. The CDR3 runs 15 residues. Germline-derived CDR1 and CDR2 are LGHDT and YNNKEL (reference sequence). CDR3 DNA sequence: TGTGCCAGCAGCCCCACGAACAGGGGGCTCTATGGCTACACCTTC. It is translated as CASSPTNRGLYGYTF.

V usage is TRBV5-1 and J usage is TRBJ2-3; the D gene is possibly TRBD1 (6 bases). The CDR3 covers 20 residues. Germline loops: CDR1 SGHRS, CDR2 YFSETQ. The V gene lost 4 bases and the J gene lost 4 bases, with 31 bases spanning the gap. The CDR3 bases are TGCGCCAGCAGCCCCCGACCCCTCTCGACAGGTTTGGTCCGGGCAGATACGCAGTATTTT. The encoded protein is CASSPRPLSTGLVRADTQYF.

The chain couples TRBV11-3 to TRBJ2-2; the match to TRBD2 covers 11 bases. The CDR3 totals 15 residues. Germline V CDR1 and CDR2: SGHNT, YENEEA. V shed 3 bases, J shed 7 bases, and the junction held 4 bases outside the gene matches. The CDR3 reads CASSFGSGGDGELFF. In DNA, the CDR3 is TGTGCCAGCAGCTTCGGTAGCGGGGGGGACGGGGAGCTGTTTTTT. Based on the CDR3 plus reference TRBV11-3 and TRBJ2-2, the full variable domain is EAGVVQSPRYKIIEKKQPVAFWCNPISGHNTLYWYLQNLGQGPELLIRYENEEAVDDSQLPKDRFSAERLKGVDSTLKIQPAELGDSAVYLCASSFGSGGDGELFFGEGSRLTVL.

This sequence joins TRBV28 and TRBJ2-5, with a possible D match to TRBD2 (5 bases). V was shortened by 4 bases and J by 5 bases, with 14 bases between the two germline ends. This CDR3 has 14 residues. Germline V gives CDR1 MDHEN, CDR2 SYDVKM. The CDR3 DNA reads TGTGCCAGCAGTTCCCTTCCCTCGGGGGAGACCCAGTACTTC. Residues: CASSSLPSGETQYF.

The chain combines TRBV5-1 with TRBJ2-1, with TRBD2 matching 14 bases. The ends lost 7 bases at V and 7 bases at J; junction bases unmatched: 7. The CDR3 totals 15 residues. The germline V gene has CDR1 SGHRS and CDR2 YFSETQ. The CDR3 bases are TGCGCCAGCTGCTCCGGGACTAGCGGGGGTAATGAGCAGTTCTTC. Translating gives CASCSGTSGGNEQFF. Supplemented by reference TRBV5-1 and TRBJ2-1, the full variable domain reads KAGVTQTPRYLIKTRGQQVTLSCSPISGHRSVSWYQQTPGQGLQFLFEYFSETQRNKGNFPGRFSGRQFSNSRSEMNVSTLELGDSALYLCASCSGTSGGNEQFFGPGTRLTVL.

Points on this clone: At one end the junction does not follow the germline gene, possibly because of a read error. The chain joins TRBV19 to TRBJ2-5; 8 nucleotides agree with TRBD2. Germline CDR1 is LNHDA and CDR2 is SQIVND (reference sequence). This CDR3 contains 13 residues. The DNA of the CDR3 is TGTGCCAGTAGTATGCCCAGCGGGGGCCCAAAGAACTTC. Residues: CASSMPSGGPKNF.

The genes are TRBV6-1 and TRBJ2-7, with TRBD1 matching over 8 bases. With 3 bases clipped from V and 6 bases from J, the junction kept 7 bases outside the gene matches. Germline CDR1 is MNHNS and CDR2 is SASEGT. The length of the CDR3 is 14 residues. The CDR3 sequence: CASSDDRGYFEQYF. The CDR3 region has the DNA TGTGCCAGCAGTGACGACAGGGGCTATTTCGAGCAGTACTTC.

The chain employs TRBV6-5 and TRBJ1-1; a weak D match, TRBD1 (5 bases). The V gene lost 7 bases and the J gene lost 1 base, with 10 bases spanning the gap. Per the germline V gene, CDR1 is MNHEY and CDR2 is SVGAGI. The CDR3 is 13 residues long. As DNA, the CDR3 is TGTGCCAGCAACCAACAGGAGAACACTGAAGCTTTCTTT. Its translation is CASNQQENTEAFF.

The V gene is TRBV28, the J gene TRBJ1-3; perhaps TRBD1 as D (6 bases). Looked up from germline, CDR1 is MDHEN and CDR2 is SYDVKM. This CDR3 region has 14 residues. The V end lost 7 bases, the J end lost 4 bases, and 14 bases lay between the germline ends. CDR3 region: CASTGAGAGNTIYF. The CDR3 DNA reads TGTGCCAGCACGGGTGCAGGGGCCGGAAACACCATATATTTT.

The rearrangement uses TRBV24-1 and TRBJ1-4, with D tentatively TRBD1 (6 bases). The CDR3 covers 14 residues. V was shortened by 4 bases and J by 8 bases, with 13 bases between the two germline ends. Germline lookup yields CDR1 KGHDR and CDR2 SFDVKD. The CDR3 sequence is CATSESGQPEKLFF. CDR3 DNA: TGTGCCACCAGTGAATCTGGACAGCCCGAAAAACTGTTTTTT.

The chain employs TRBV18 and TRBJ2-7; 9 nucleotides line up with TRBD1. Looked up from germline, CDR1 is KGHSH and CDR2 is LQKENI. The length of the CDR3 is 15 residues. J lost 7 bases, V lost 3 bases, and 10 bases had no gene match. CDR3 nucleotide sequence: TGTGCCAGCTCACCTAGACAGGGGACAGGGAGGGAGCAGTACTTC. Encoded protein: CASSPRQGTGREQYF.

The rearrangement joins TRBV7-7 to TRBJ2-1; 7 bases are a match to TRBD1. This CDR3 is built from 11 residues. CDR1 is SSHAT, CDR2 FNYEAQ, per germline (reference sequence). In DNA form, the CDR3 reads TGTGTTTTAGGACAGGCCGCCCTGGGATTCTTC. It specifies CVLGQAALGFF.

The rearrangement uses TRBV15 and TRBJ1-1; unclear D gene. The CDR3 length is 12 residues. Trimming took 1 base from V and 5 from J, leaving 5 bases between them. The germline gives CDR1 LNHNV, CDR2 YYDKDF (reference sequence). The chain's CDR3 is CATSRVETEAFF. CDR3 sequence (DNA): TGTGCCACCAGCAGAGTAGAGACTGAAGCTTTCTTT. The full variable domain, its missing parts supplied by reference TRBV15 and TRBJ1-1, is DAMVIQNPRYQVTQFGKPVTLSCSQTLNHNVMYWYQQKSSQAPKLLFHYYDKDFNNEADTPDNFQSRRPNTSFCFLDIRSPGLGDTAMYLCATSRVETEAFFGQGTRLTVV.

This sequence joins TRBV19 and TRBJ2-7; 9 bases align to TRBD2. The CDR3 runs to 15 residues. V gave up 4 bases and J gave up 2 bases; unmatched junction bases: 6. The germline CDR1 and CDR2 sequences are LNHDA and SQIVND (reference sequence). The CDR3 DNA follows: TGTGCCAGTAGTACAGATAGCGGGGGAACCTACGAGCAGTACTTC. Translation: CASSTDSGGTYEQYF.

This clone was picked up a small number of times. This chain joins TRBV30 and TRBJ1-3, with 7 bases lining up with TRBD1. CDR1 and CDR2 from the germline V gene are GTSNPN and SVGIG (reference sequence). With 5 bases clipped from V and 4 bases from J, the junction kept 17 bases outside the gene matches. CDR3 length: 17 residues. CDR3 sequence: CAWSLRAGGNSGNTIYF. In nucleotides, the CDR3 is TGTGCCTGGTCACTCCGAGCAGGGGGGAATTCCGGAAACACCATATATTTT.

The chain couples TRBV20-1 to TRBJ1-2; D is unclear. Germline loops: CDR1 DFQATT, CDR2 SNEGSKA (reference sequence). The CDR3 runs 11 residues. Deletions cut 2 bases from V and 8 bases from J, with 9 bases between. The CDR3 bases are TGCAGTGCTAGACGCGGTAGCGGCTACACCTTC. This sequence encodes CSARRGSGYTF.

This clone was observed at least ten times. The chain has TRBV29-1 and TRBJ1-1, with unresolved D. Germline V gives CDR1 SQVTM, CDR2 ANQGSEA. V lost 3 bases and J 4 bases, leaving 15 bases between the germline ends. The CDR3 is 14 residues long. CDR3 DNA sequence: TGCAGCGTTGACTTAGGCAGGTTTGTCACTGAAGCTTTCTTT. This sequence encodes CSVDLGRFVTEAFF.

The chain links TRBV2 to TRBJ2-1, with D possibly TRBD2 on 7 matching bases. Trimming removed 4 bases at V and 4 bases at J, with 14 bases between. This CDR3 is built from 15 residues. Germline assignment: CDR1 SNHLY and CDR2 FYNNEI. CDR3 sequence (DNA): TGTGCCAGCAGTGGGGGAGCGGGGACATACAATGAGCAGTTCTTC. Amino acids: CASSGGAGTYNEQFF.

As concerns this clone: An end of the junction differs from the germline gene, which may be a read error. V and J are TRBV5-4 and TRBJ2-2; TRBD2 matches at 9 bases. Germline V gene lookup returns CDR1 SGHNT and CDR2 YYREEE (reference sequence). The CDR3 spans 18 residues. The CDR3 reads CARSPHRGAGGRNGELFF. As DNA, the CDR3 is TGTGCCCGCAGCCCACACCGGGGGGCGGGGGGGCGGAACGGGGAGCTGTTTTTT.

This clone occurred once. The genes are TRBV19 and TRBJ1-2, with 7 bases that match TRBD1. CDR3 size: 17 residues. Trimming took 5 bases from V and 8 from J; bases not matched to a gene: 20. Germline V gene sequence: CDR1 LNHDA, CDR2 SQIVND (reference sequence). The CDR3 protein is CASSGPGQKDQARGYTF. The CDR3 DNA reads as TGTGCCAGTAGTGGACCGGGACAGAAGGACCAGGCCCGCGGCTACACCTTC. Complete variable domain (other parts from reference TRBV19 and TRBJ1-2): DGGITQSPKYLFRKEGQNVTLSCEQNLNHDAMYWYRQDPGQGLRLIYYSQIVNDFQKGDIAEGYSVSREKKESFPLTVTSAQKNPTAFYLCASSGPGQKDQARGYTFGSGTRLTVV.

The rearrangement joins TRBV2 to TRBJ2-7; the match to TRBD2 covers 7 bases. The germline V gene has CDR1 SNHLY and CDR2 FYNNEI. V was pared by 8 bases and J by 3 bases, with 10 bases of the junction left unmatched. This CDR3 contains 14 residues. The chain's CDR3 is CASGGAGSNYEQYF. Here the CDR3 DNA reads TGTGCCAGCGGGGGAGCGGGAAGTAACTACGAGCAGTACTTC.

This chain joins TRBV10-3 and TRBJ1-3; TRBD1 matches at 9 bases. The CDR3 is made up of 17 amino acids. Germline CDR1 is ENHRY and CDR2 is SYGVKD. V was pared by 10 bases and J by 3 bases, with 16 bases of the junction left unmatched. Here the CDR3 DNA reads TGTGCCACCTCCGCGCCGGGACAGGGATTGTTTGGAAACACCATATATTTT. This codes for CATSAPGQGLFGNTIYF.

This sequence joins TRBV19 and TRBJ1-4; TRBD1 is a possible D gene (5 bases). Germline V gives CDR1 LNHDA, CDR2 SQIVND (reference sequence). The CDR3 is 14 residues long. V lost 3 bases to trimming and J lost 0 bases, with 5 bases between them. Written as DNA, the CDR3 is TGTGCCAGTAGTATGACAGCAACTAATGAAAAACTGTTTTTT. Amino acids: CASSMTATNEKLFF. The variable domain in full, completed from reference TRBV19 and TRBJ1-4, reads DGGITQSPKYLFRKEGQNVTLSCEQNLNHDAMYWYRQDPGQGLRLIYYSQIVNDFQKGDIAEGYSVSREKKESFPLTVTSAQKNPTAFYLCASSMTATNEKLFFGSGTQLSVL.

The chain has TRBV7-2 and TRBJ2-2; TRBD1 aligns across 8 bases. This CDR3 has 15 residues. V was clipped by 5 bases and J by 6 bases; unmatched bases: 8. CDR1 and CDR2 from the germline V gene are SGHTA and FQGNSA. The CDR3 spells CASSPDRGTAGELFF. The CDR3 DNA follows: TGTGCCAGCAGCCCCGACAGGGGAACCGCCGGGGAGCTGTTTTTT. The full variable domain, completed using reference TRBV7-2 and TRBJ2-2, is GAGVSQSPSNKVTEKGKDVELRCDPISGHTALYWYRQSLGQGLEFLIYFQGNSAPDKSGLPSDRFSAERTGGSVSTLTIQRTQQEDSAVYLCASSPDRGTAGELFFGEGSRLTVL.

The gene calls are TRBV7-9 and TRBJ1-3; D ambiguous. V dropped 5 bases and J dropped 9 bases, with 11 bases sitting between them. Germline CDR1 and CDR2: SEHNR and FQNEAQ (reference sequence). The CDR3 consists of 12 residues. CDR3 nucleotide sequence: TGTGCCAGCAGCCCCTCAGCGGGCACCATATATTTT. Amino acids: CASSPSAGTIYF.